This T cell receptor beta chain is drawn from a study of shared clonotypes between healthy human individuals. Study conclusions and caveats: Clonotype sharing levels among donors were expected to vary with sequencing depth. It was the few donors that limited the genetic and exposure-history diversity represented.

Turning to this clone: Its matching antigen is unknown.

The table came from immunoSEQ multiplex PCR; TCRdb's copy has only in-frame clones and leaves some out. The sample lists nearly 500,000 clones, less than 80% occurring once. V was pared by 2 bases and J by 6 bases, with 10 bases between. The CDR3 runs 14 residues. Germline CDR1 SEHNR, CDR2 FQNEAQ (reference sequence). The chain is built from TRBV7-9 and TRBJ2-2; no clear D. This TCR derives from a woman aged 35 to 49 in good health. Some clones in this sample may be carry-over from other donors' samples. The sequenced sample consisted of PBMCs. Here the CDR3 reads CASSLRSDSGELFF. The CDR3 DNA reads as TGTGCCAGCAGCTTAAGGAGTGACTCCGGGGAGCTGTTTTTT. Supplemented by reference TRBV7-9 and TRBJ2-2, the full variable domain reads DTGVSQNPRHKITKRGQNVTFRCDPISEHNRLYWYRQTLGQGPEFLTYFQNEAQLEKSRLLSDRFSAERPKGSFSTLEIQRTEQGDSAMYLCASSLRSDSGELFFGEGSRLTVL.